This T cell receptor (beta chain) was captured by sequencing in a study of T cell repertoires in cytomegalovirus infection. For the study at large: Signatures in public TCR beta sequences pointed to both CMV infection and matching HLA type. Notes on the study in general: Dominating the ex vivo response were HLA-C-restricted CMV-specific TCR beta clonotypes. People with CMV and the relevant HLA were identified by cumulative public TCR beta family frequency.

Worth noting for this clonotype: The antigen is undetermined.

The CDR3 runs 15 residues. V was pared by 3 bases and J by 2 bases, with 15 bases between. Germline V gene sequence: CDR1 DFQATT, CDR2 SNEGSKA (reference sequence). One entry per CDR3 protein, called by TCRdb with MiXCR from the reads. In the table there are about 340,000 distinct CDR3 sequences, about 28% of which are singletons. This clonotype was obtained from a human donor in good health (CMV status not recorded). Some clones in this sample may be carry-over from other donors' samples. Sequenced here: cultured PBMCs, sampled from culture after CMV antigen stimulation. The rearrangement links TRBV20-1 to TRBJ2-3; D uncertain. The CDR3 nucleotides are TGCAGTGCTAGTCAGGCTAGTCGCTACACAGATACGCAGTATTTT. This encodes CSASQASRYTDTQYF.